This T cell receptor beta chain was documented in a study of shared clonotypes between healthy human individuals. Only CD45RO-negative cells positively selected for CCR7 counted as naive CD8 cells, so terminally differentiated effector memory CD45RA+ cells were excluded. Concerning this clone itself: Its specificity is not known.

Findings and caveats of the study: Donor scarcity curtailed the genetic and exposure-history diversity represented herein.

At deep level, the assay was performed. The table came from immunoSEQ multiplex PCR; TCRdb's copy has only in-frame clones and leaves some out. This sample yields around 2,000,000 clones, of which roughly 95% are seen a single time; 1.1% belongs to the top ten. Germline CDR1 reads SEHNR; CDR2 reads FQNEAQ (reference sequence). Trimming pared 4 bases from V and 5 bases from J, leaving 18 bases between. This CDR3 contains 15 residues. The sample consisted of naive CD8+ T cells sorted from blood. The chain is built from TRBV7-9 and TRBJ2-7; D is uncertain. The receptor was derived from a man younger than 35 in good health. The CDR3 loop reads CASSSEPSEFHEQYF. The CDR3 region has the DNA TGTGCCAGCAGCTCGGAACCATCCGAGTTCCACGAGCAGTACTTC. The complete variable domain, with remaining parts taken from reference TRBV7-9 and TRBJ2-7, reads DTGVSQNPRHKITKRGQNVTFRCDPISEHNRLYWYRQTLGQGPEFLTYFQNEAQLEKSRLLSDRFSAERPKGSFSTLEIQRTEQGDSAMYLCASSSEPSEFHEQYFGPGTRLTVT.